A single sample gave rise to the 26 T cell receptor beta chains below, sequenced in a study of blood T cell repertoires in COVID-19. Some clones are missing from TCRdb's copy, which holds only in-frame ones; the method was immunoSEQ multiplex PCR. The sample holds more than 100,000 clones; around 87% are singletons and the top ten take 25% to 30%. Sequencing was performed on peripheral blood. The receptors shown here come from a woman aged 70-85 years with acute or convalescent COVID-19.

The CDR3 here is CAISDPTGGENTIYF. CDR3 bases: TGTGCCATCAGTGACCCAACAGGGGGAGAAAACACCATATATTTT. The chain employs TRBV10-3 and TRBJ1-3; 8 bases fit TRBD1. V shed 3 bases, J shed 6 bases, and the junction held 7 bases outside the gene matches. This CDR3 is built from 15 residues. Germline V gene lookup returns CDR1 ENHRY and CDR2 SYGVKD.

This clone was detected only once. The V call is TRBV6-5, the J call TRBJ1-1; D is perhaps TRBD1 (5 bases). CDR1 and CDR2 from the germline V gene are MNHEY and SVGAGI. The CDR3 consists of 14 residues. V was clipped by 5 bases and J by 7 bases, with 17 bases between them. The CDR3 DNA follows: TGTGCCAGCAGTCGCCCGGGGGGGGAGGTTGAAGCTTTCTTT. It is translated as CASSRPGGEVEAFF.

The V and J genes are TRBV28 and TRBJ1-1, with D possibly being TRBD1 (6 bases). CDR3 length: 12 residues. Looked up from germline, CDR1 is MDHEN and CDR2 is SYDVKM. V dropped 5 bases and J dropped 5 bases, with 9 bases sitting between them. CDR3 bases: TGTGCCAGCAGTGAACAGGGAACTGAAGCTTTCTTT. This sequence encodes CASSEQGTEAFF.

This clone has only one observation. The V gene is TRBV30, the J gene TRBJ2-5; D call uncertain. The CDR3 is 13 residues long. Germline values: CDR1 GTSNPN, CDR2 SVGIG (reference sequence). V dropped 3 bases and J dropped 5 bases, with 13 bases sitting between them. The CDR3 DNA is TGTGCCTGGAGGGGCTCAGCAAGCGAGACCCAGTACTTC. Protein sequence: CAWRGSASETQYF.

The chain employs TRBV2 and TRBJ1-2; D is uncertain. V was cut by 5 bases and J by 5 bases, with 12 bases left in between. Per germline, CDR1 SNHLY and CDR2 FYNNEI. CDR3 size: 13 residues. DNA for the CDR3: TGTGCCAGCAGTCTAGCCGGGTATTATGGCTACACCTTC. This codes for CASSLAGYYGYTF.

About this clone: At one of its ends the junction is not consistent with the germline gene, which may arise from a read error. The V call is TRBV29-1, the J call TRBJ2-4; 8 bases map to TRBD1. This CDR3 is built from 12 residues. Germline lookup yields CDR1 SQVTM and CDR2 ANQGSEA. The DNA of the CDR3 is TGCAGCGTTGAAGGGACAGGGAGGAACCGTGTCTTC. This gives the protein CSVEGTGRNRVF.

The rearrangement uses TRBV5-1 and TRBJ2-7; 7 bases match TRBD2. Trimming took 0 bases from V and 0 from J; bases not matched to a gene: 15. This CDR3 region has 19 residues. Germline CDR1 and CDR2: SGHRS and YFSETQ. This chain's CDR3 is CASSLDSGAALRSSYEQYF. CDR3 coding DNA: TGCGCCAGCAGCTTGGACAGCGGGGCGGCGCTTAGGTCCTCCTACGAGCAGTACTTC.

This rearrangement joins TRBV12-3 or TRBV12-4 to TRBJ1-2; tentatively, D is TRBD1 (5 bases). V lost 6 bases, J lost 7 bases, and 12 bases lay in between. The CDR3 loop spans 12 amino acids. Here the CDR3 reads CASSPDRIGYTF. CDR3 nucleotide sequence: TGTGCCAGCAGCCCTGACAGAATTGGCTACACCTTC.

The chain joins TRBV30 to TRBJ1-3; 8 bases fit TRBD1. The CDR3 is 17 amino acids. The V segment lost 1 base and the J segment 0 bases; nucleotides outside the gene matches: 8. Germline CDR1 GTSNPN, CDR2 SVGIG (reference sequence). As DNA, the CDR3 is TGTGCCTGGAGTGGAAAGACAGGGGCCATCTCTGGAAACACCATATATTTT. Amino acids: CAWSGKTGAISGNTIYF.

The rearrangement joins TRBV2 to TRBJ1-5; perhaps TRBD1 as D (5 bases). This CDR3 is built from 18 residues. V lost 5 bases and J lost 2, with 22 bases in between. CDR1 is SNHLY, CDR2 FYNNEI, per germline. CDR3 amino acids: CASSLESRGVGGNQPQHF. The CDR3 DNA reads as TGTGCCAGCAGTCTAGAATCTCGGGGGGTGGGGGGCAATCAGCCCCAGCATTTT.

V usage is TRBV5-1 and J usage is TRBJ1-2; no reliable D call. This CDR3 has 14 residues. Germline CDR1 SGHRS, CDR2 YFSETQ. V shed 0 bases and J shed 6 bases, with 12 bases lying between them. The CDR3 loop reads CASSLVAEGNGYTF. DNA of the CDR3: TGCGCCAGCAGCTTGGTCGCGGAGGGTAATGGCTACACCTTC. Complete variable domain (other parts from reference TRBV5-1 and TRBJ1-2): KAGVTQTPRYLIKTRGQQVTLSCSPISGHRSVSWYQQTPGQGLQFLFEYFSETQRNKGNFPGRFSGRQFSNSRSEMNVSTLELGDSALYLCASSLVAEGNGYTFGSGTRLTVV.

The V call is TRBV6-5, the J call TRBJ1-5; 7 positions agree with TRBD1. There are 13 residues in the CDR3. Trimming took 8 bases from V and 4 from J; bases not matched to a gene: 5. CDR1 is MNHEY and CDR2 is SVGAGI in the germline V gene. Here the CDR3 reads CASGGQINQPQHF. In DNA form, the CDR3 reads TGTGCCAGCGGGGGACAGATAAATCAGCCCCAGCATTTT.

The rearrangement uses TRBV4-1 and TRBJ2-5; 7 positions match TRBD1. The junction had 8 bases not matched to a gene; V was cut back by 3 bases and J by 1 base. The germline CDR1 and CDR2 sequences are MGHRA and YSYEKL. The length of the CDR3 is 16 residues. DNA of the CDR3: TGCGCCAGCAGCCATAACCCGGGACAGAGCCAAGAGACCCAGTACTTC. It specifies CASSHNPGQSQETQYF.

The chain carries TRBV2 and TRBJ1-5; no firm D call. Germline lookup yields CDR1 SNHLY and CDR2 FYNNEI. V lost 2 bases and J 9 bases, leaving 8 bases between the germline ends. The CDR3 sequence is 12 residues long. The chain's CDR3 is CASSESVRPQHF. The CDR3 nucleotides read TGTGCCAGCAGTGAATCGGTTAGGCCCCAGCATTTT. The full variable domain, its missing parts supplied by reference TRBV2 and TRBJ1-5, is EPEVTQTPSHQVTQMGQEVILRCVPISNHLYFYWYRQILGQKVEFLVSFYNNEISEKSEIFDDQFSVERPDGSNFTLKIRSTKLEDSAMYFCASSESVRPQHFGDGTRLSIL.

There are a few counts of this clone. The chain combines TRBV5-1 with TRBJ2-1; no clear D. Per germline, CDR1 SGHRS and CDR2 YFSETQ. The V end lost 4 bases, the J end lost 5 bases, and 10 bases lay between the germline ends. This CDR3 comprises 13 residues. This chain's CDR3 is CASSPNTNNEQFF. The CDR3 bases are TGCGCCAGCAGCCCCAACACCAACAATGAGCAGTTCTTC. Filled out from reference TRBV5-1 and TRBJ2-1, the complete variable domain reads KAGVTQTPRYLIKTRGQQVTLSCSPISGHRSVSWYQQTPGQGLQFLFEYFSETQRNKGNFPGRFSGRQFSNSRSEMNVSTLELGDSALYLCASSPNTNNEQFFGPGTRLTVL.

The CDR3 loop reads CASSTTSGGAGDTQYF. CDR3 sequence (DNA): TGTGCCAGCTCAACGACTAGCGGGGGGGCAGGAGATACGCAGTATTTT. The chain joins TRBV18 to TRBJ2-3, with TRBD2 matching 14 bases. Germline CDR1 and CDR2: KGHSH and LQKENI. The length of the CDR3 is 16 residues. V trimming: 5 bases; J trimming: 5 bases; junction bases outside the gene matches: 6. Full variable domain (remainder filled in from reference TRBV18 and TRBJ2-3): NAGVMQNPRHLVRRRGQEARLRCSPMKGHSHVYWYRQLPEEGLKFMVYLQKENIIDESGMPKERFSAEFPKEGPSILRIQQVVRGDSAAYFCASSTTSGGAGDTQYFGPGTRLTVL.

In this sample, this clone turned up once. This rearrangement joins TRBV3-1 (or the pseudogene TRBV3-2) to TRBJ2-2; TRBD1 aligns across 11 bases. V lost 4 bases to trimming and J lost 4 bases; unmatched junction nucleotides: 8. In germline, CDR1 is LGHDT, CDR2 YNNKEL (reference sequence). This CDR3 has 17 amino acids. In DNA, the CDR3 is TGTGCCAGCAGCCCCAGGACAGGGGGCGCGGGCACCGGGGAGCTGTTTTTT. Encoded protein: CASSPRTGGAGTGELFF.

J is TRBJ2-1 and V is TRBV18; D is possibly TRBD2 (7 bases). V was pared by 0 bases and J by 0 bases, with 12 bases between. The CDR3 consists of 17 residues. The germline gives CDR1 KGHSH, CDR2 LQKENI. The CDR3 region has the DNA TGTGCCAGCTCACCACCGATGGGAGGGGGCTCCTACAATGAGCAGTTCTTC. Translated: CASSPPMGGGSYNEQFF.

The rearrangement joins TRBV5-5 to TRBJ1-1; D is unresolved. Trimming cost V 5 bases and J 11 bases, with 19 bases left between them. Germline loops: CDR1 SGHKS, CDR2 YYEKEE (reference sequence). CDR3 size: 13 residues. CDR3 sequence reads: CASSPSLVGFAFF. CDR3 in DNA: TGTGCCAGCAGTCCGTCTTTAGTCGGGTTTGCTTTCTTT.

The chain has TRBV19 and TRBJ1-5; the D gene is possibly TRBD1 (6 bases). Germline CDR1 and CDR2: LNHDA and SQIVND (reference sequence). The CDR3 extends over 15 amino acids. V lost 5 bases, J lost 6 bases, and 17 bases lay in between. The CDR3 protein is CASSPLVQGRQPQHF. CDR3 nucleotide sequence: TGTGCCAGTAGTCCCTTGGTGCAGGGGCGTCAGCCCCAGCATTTT.

The chain is built from TRBV2 and TRBJ2-3; 8 bases map to TRBD1. There are 15 residues in the CDR3. J was trimmed by 3 bases and V by 5 bases; bases with no gene match: 7. Per the germline V gene, CDR1 is SNHLY and CDR2 is FYNNEI. The CDR3 nucleotides are TGTGCCAGCAGTCGACAGGGGATTAGTACAGATACGCAGTATTTT. Translation: CASSRQGISTDTQYF.

J is TRBJ2-2 and V is TRBV6-2 or TRBV6-3; no definite D call. V gave up 1 base and J gave up 4 bases, with 4 bases separating them. Germline CDR1 MNHEY, CDR2 SVGEGT. This CDR3 has 13 residues. CDR3 region: CASSYYFTGELFF. Written as DNA, the CDR3 is TGTGCCAGCAGTTACTACTTCACCGGGGAGCTGTTTTTT.

This sequence joins TRBV3-1 (or the pseudogene TRBV3-2) and TRBJ1-1; 7 nucleotides match TRBD1. The CDR3 is 16 amino acids. CDR1 is LGHDT and CDR2 is YNNKEL in the germline V gene (reference sequence). Germline trimming cut 7 bases from V and 2 bases from J; bases unmatched to any gene: 13. The CDR3 region has the DNA TGTGCCAGCACCCCTCTCCCCGGGACAGAAAACACTGAAGCTTTCTTT. Amino acids: CASTPLPGTENTEAFF.

This chain's CDR3 is CASTRWEGSYYNEQFF. The CDR3 DNA reads TGTGCCAGCACCCGATGGGAGGGCTCCTACTACAATGAGCAGTTCTTC. V usage is TRBV11-3 and J usage is TRBJ2-1, with 7 bases aligning to TRBD2. The germline CDR1 and CDR2 sequences are SGHNT and YENEEA. The CDR3 has 16 residues. Trimming cost V 7 bases and J 3 bases; bases outside gene matches: 12.

CDR3 sequence (DNA): TGTGCCTGGATTCCGGACACTGAAGCTTTCTTT. Residues: CAWIPDTEAFF. This chain links TRBV30 with TRBJ1-1; D unclear. From germline, CDR1 is GTSNPN and CDR2 SVGIG (reference sequence). The CDR3 has 11 amino acids. The V and J ends lost 4 bases and 3 bases respectively, with 6 bases between them.

The chain combines TRBV4-1 with TRBJ1-2, with 8 positions matching TRBD1. This CDR3 contains 16 residues. J lost 1 base, V lost 3 bases, and 7 bases had no gene match. CDR1 MGHRA and CDR2 YSYEKL come from the germline V gene. The CDR3 reads CASSHDRTGNNYGYTF. Written as DNA, the CDR3 is TGCGCCAGCAGCCATGATAGGACAGGGAATAACTATGGCTACACCTTC.